These 12 T cell receptor beta chains came from one sample sequenced in a study of blood T cell repertoires in COVID-19. TCRdb keeps only in-frame clones here, not all; method: immunoSEQ multiplex PCR. The sample consists of about 360,000 clones, over 75% of them appearing once. The sample taken for sequencing was PBMCs or T cells enriched from blood (not recorded which). The receptors were gathered from a woman aged 40 to 50 with acute COVID-19.

The V call is TRBV20-1, the J call TRBJ2-1, with 16 bases lining up with TRBD2. Losses at the gene ends were 3 bases for V and 1 base for J; bases not matched to a gene: 6. Germline loops: CDR1 DFQATT, CDR2 SNEGSKA (reference sequence). The CDR3 sequence is 18 residues long. The CDR3 is CSASAGLAGGSSYNEQFF. CDR3 DNA sequence: TGCAGTGCTAGTGCGGGACTAGCGGGGGGGTCTTCCTACAATGAGCAGTTCTTC.

The genes are TRBV4-2 and TRBJ1-2, with D possibly being TRBD1 (5 bases). The CDR3 extends over 13 amino acids. V was shortened by 0 bases and J by 4 bases, with 6 bases between the two germline ends. Germline CDR1 and CDR2: LGHNA and YNFKEQ. The CDR3, as DNA: TGTGCCAGCAGCCAAGAGGGACTCTATGGCTACACCTTC. Translating gives CASSQEGLYGYTF.

The CDR3 DNA reads TGTGCCAGCAGCCCCTTGGGACAGGGTACGAGATCCTACGAGCAGTACTTC. This encodes CASSPLGQGTRSYEQYF. The rearrangement joins TRBV14 to TRBJ2-7; 9 nucleotides line up with TRBD1. Trimming removed 4 bases from V and 1 base from J; junction bases left unmatched: 11. CDR3 size: 17 residues. Germline V CDR1 and CDR2: SGHDN, FVKESK.

The chain is built from TRBV27 and TRBJ1-5, with TRBD1 matching 7 bases. The CDR3 totals 14 residues. The germline CDR1 and CDR2 sequences are MNHEY and SMNVEV (reference sequence). The J segment lost 2 bases and the V segment lost 5 bases, leaving 3 bases of the junction unmatched. In DNA, the CDR3 is TGTGCCAGCAGTAACGGGACAGGCAATCAGCCCCAGCATTTT. Its protein product is CASSNGTGNQPQHF.

This chain connects TRBV5-4 to TRBJ1-5; no clear D. V lost 0 bases, J lost 5 bases, and 6 bases lay in between. Germline V gene data show CDR1 as SGHNT and CDR2 as YYREEE (reference sequence). The length of the CDR3 is 13 residues. The CDR3 sequence is CASSLDNDQPQHF. CDR3 DNA sequence: TGTGCCAGCAGCTTGGACAACGATCAGCCCCAGCATTTT.

V usage is TRBV9 and J usage is TRBJ2-7; tentative D call: TRBD1 (6 bases). V was pared by 0 bases and J by 3 bases, with 13 bases between. Germline V gene lookup returns CDR1 SGDLS and CDR2 YYNGEE. CDR3 length: 15 residues. The CDR3 loop is CASSVAPTGLYEQYF. The DNA of the CDR3 is TGTGCCAGCAGCGTAGCGCCGACAGGTCTCTACGAGCAGTACTTC.

This clone was seen once. CDR3 loop: CSAEPRGFQETQYF. DNA for the CDR3: TGCAGCGCCGAGCCTAGGGGCTTCCAAGAGACCCAGTACTTC. The chain combines TRBV29-1 with TRBJ2-5; D is perhaps TRBD1 (5 bases). Between the trimmed V and J ends, which lost 7 bases and 1 base, there was a span of 16 bases. There are 14 residues in the CDR3. Germline CDR1 reads SQVTM; CDR2 reads ANQGSEA.

The chain is built from TRBV2 and TRBJ1-2, with D perhaps TRBD1 (6 bases). The CDR3 extends over 13 amino acids. V lost 2 bases and J lost 6, with 10 bases in between. Germline loops: CDR1 SNHLY, CDR2 FYNNEI. CDR3 sequence: CASSETGRDGYTF. DNA of the CDR3: TGTGCCAGCAGTGAAACAGGGAGAGATGGCTACACCTTC.

This chain connects TRBV7-9 to TRBJ1-4, with D possibly TRBD1 on 5 matching bases. Germline-derived CDR1 and CDR2 are SEHNR and FQNEAQ (reference sequence). V was trimmed by 2 bases and J by 4 bases, leaving 11 bases between them. The CDR3 is 15 amino acids. CDR3 sequence reads: CASSLQGWGNEKLFF. In DNA, the CDR3 is TGTGCCAGCAGCTTACAGGGTTGGGGTAATGAAAAACTGTTTTTT.

The chain carries TRBV7-2 and TRBJ1-1; 8 nucleotides line up with TRBD1. J was trimmed by 0 bases and V by 3 bases; bases with no gene match: 6. Germline CDR1 and CDR2: SGHTA and FQGNSA. The CDR3 length is 16 residues. CDR3 sequence reads: CASSFQGAGVNTEAFF. The CDR3 DNA reads TGTGCCAGCAGCTTCCAGGGGGCAGGGGTGAACACTGAAGCTTTCTTT.

The V and J genes are TRBV5-1 and TRBJ1-2; perhaps TRBD1 as D (6 bases). This CDR3 contains 16 residues. Per the germline V gene, CDR1 is SGHRS and CDR2 is YFSETQ. V gave up 0 bases and J gave up 4 bases, with 16 bases separating them. CDR3 bases: TGCGCCAGCAGCTTGGCATCAAGTGGACAGACCTATGGCTACACCTTC. The encoded protein is CASSLASSGQTYGYTF.

The chain has TRBV4-1 and TRBJ2-2; D is uncertain. The V and J ends lost 1 base and 0 bases respectively, with 6 bases between them. The CDR3 extends over 15 amino acids. The germline V gene encodes CDR1 MGHRA and CDR2 YSYEKL. The CDR3 region is CASSQVGPNTGELFF. The DNA for the CDR3 is TGCGCCAGCAGCCAAGTGGGCCCGAACACCGGGGAGCTGTTTTTT.